The sequence of this T cell receptor beta chain was determined in a study of post-analysis software for immune sequencing data. Study observations and caveats: Diversity measured as normalized Chao1 was significantly lower in multiple sclerosis patients than in controls.

cDNA libraries of TCR beta carried unique molecular identifiers. Each CDR3 protein gets one entry after TCRdb re-called the PCR reads with MiXCR. Counted here are roughly 800,000 distinct CDR3 sequences, roughly 27% occurring once; the ten biggest clones make up under 0.7%. As concerns this clonotype: Its antigen is unidentified.

This receptor was identified in a girl aged 10-17 years with multiple sclerosis. The specimen sequenced was blood.

CDR3 sequence (DNA): TGTGCCAGCAGCTTAACCGAGACAGGGTGGTTGACCCAGTACTTC. This sequence encodes CASSLTETGWLTQYF. The chain joins TRBV7-2 to TRBJ2-5; 7 bases are shared with TRBD1. Germline trimming cut 2 bases from V and 7 bases from J; bases unmatched to any gene: 10. Germline lookup yields CDR1 SGHTA and CDR2 FQGNSA. The CDR3 runs 15 residues.